This T cell receptor (beta chain) was captured by sequencing in a study of somatic mutations in cytotoxic T cells in rheumatoid arthritis. Overall study: A subset of V beta antibody-stained T-cell populations was isolated by flow sorting, reaching nearly 100% purity, and this subset included V beta1+ cells that went on to TCRB sequencing. Findings of the study overall: No antigen targets were known for the expanded CD8+ clones. Nothing was done to adjust for multiple comparisons when TRBV07 showed up slightly less in rheumatoid arthritis patients.

TCRdb's copy holds only in-frame clones and misses some; the assay was immunoSEQ multiplex PCR. The table records approximately 20,000 clones, over 80% of them present only once. On this clone: No antigen is known for it.

Trimming removed 0 bases at V and 0 bases at J, with 4 bases between. This CDR3 region has 15 residues. In germline, CDR1 is SGDLS, CDR2 YYNGEE. The sequence was obtained from a man younger than 35 with rheumatoid arthritis. V gene TRBV9 combines with J gene TRBJ1-6; D uncertain. What was sequenced was CD8+ T cells sorted from blood. CDR3 nucleotide sequence: TGTGCCAGCAGCGTAGGCGACTCCTATAATTCACCCCTCCACTTT. Its protein is CASSVGDSYNSPLHF.